The T cell receptor beta chain described here comes from a study of cytomegalovirus exposure and HLA in healthy donors. There are 15 residues in the CDR3. The V end was cut by 2 bases, the J end by 4 bases, with 15 bases between. The germline V gene has CDR1 MDHEN and CDR2 SYDVKM. PCR employed 60 Vbeta and 13 Jbeta primers. Data came from immunoSEQ multiplex PCR; TCRdb stores just in-frame clones and leaves some out. The specimen's table records roughly 58,000 clones. The V call is TRBV28, the J call TRBJ2-7, with TRBD1 as a possible D gene (6 bases). The sequence derives from a woman in her 50s in good health and CMV-seropositive. Sequencing used PBMCs. The CDR3, as DNA: TGTGCCAGCAGTTTAGGTAGGGGGACCTTTTACGAGCAGTACTTC. It translates to CASSLGRGTFYEQYF.